One and the same sample provided the 12 T cell receptor beta chains below, sequenced in a study of cytomegalovirus exposure and HLA in healthy donors. This PCR relied on a set of 60 Vbeta primers and 13 Jbeta primers. Assay: immunoSEQ multiplex PCR; the TCRdb copy retains only in-frame clones and omits some. The sample holds over 30,000 clones; roughly 88% are singletons and the top ten take roughly 10%. Sequenced material: PBMCs. The receptors stem from a woman aged 40 to 50 in good health and CMV-seropositive.

V is TRBV28 and J is TRBJ2-1, with TRBD1 matching over 8 bases. The trim removed 6 bases at V and 1 base at J, leaving 5 bases unmatched. The germline CDR1 and CDR2 sequences are MDHEN and SYDVKM. The CDR3 is made up of 15 amino acids. The CDR3 DNA sequence: TGTGCCAGCAGACCAGGACAGGGTTCCTACAATGAGCAGTTCTTC. This translates into CASRPGQGSYNEQFF.

The rearrangement joins TRBV7-2 to TRBJ2-5, with a weak D call TRBD1 (6 bases). The closer fit of TRBJ2-7 to the DNA end suggests the J call may be wrong. CDR3 size: 14 residues. Germline V gives CDR1 SGHTA, CDR2 FQGNSA. This chain's CDR3 is CASSPQGLPYEQYF. The CDR3 DNA reads as TGTGCCAGCAGCCCCCAGGGGCTACCCTACGAGCAGTACTTC.

This clone came up once. The chain combines TRBV11-2 with TRBJ1-2; D may be TRBD1 (5 bases). In germline, CDR1 is SGHAT, CDR2 FQNNGV. Trimming removed 1 base at V and 2 bases at J, with 11 bases between. This CDR3 region has 15 residues. The CDR3 region has the DNA TGTGCCAGCAGCTTAGCCCGCCAGGGAAACTATGGCTACACCTTC. This gives the protein CASSLARQGNYGYTF. Based on the CDR3 plus reference TRBV11-2 and TRBJ1-2, the full variable domain is EAGVAQSPRYKIIEKRQSVAFWCNPISGHATLYWYQQILGQGPKLLIQFQNNGVVDDSQLPKDRFSAERLKGVDSTLKIQPAKLEDSAVYLCASSLARQGNYGYTFGSGTRLTVV.

V is TRBV18 and J is TRBJ1-2; D is undetermined. The V and J ends lost 3 bases and 5 bases respectively, with 10 bases between them. The CDR3 contains 13 residues. Germline-derived CDR1 and CDR2 are KGHSH and LQKENI. This CDR3 is CASSPPGRYGYTF. CDR3 DNA sequence: TGTGCCAGCTCACCCCCGGGGAGGTATGGCTACACCTTC.

CDR3 residues: CASSPANGTGGYEKLFF. For the CDR3, the DNA is TGTGCCAGCAGCCCAGCAAACGGGACAGGGGGCTATGAAAAACTGTTTTTT. The V gene is TRBV7-9, the J gene TRBJ1-4, with 12 bases that match TRBD1. V dropped 5 bases and J dropped 6; count of bases not matched to a gene: 10. In germline, CDR1 is SEHNR, CDR2 FQNEAQ (reference sequence). The CDR3 contains 17 residues.

The gene calls are TRBV11-3 and TRBJ2-2, with 8 positions matching TRBD2. V shed 5 bases, J shed 5 bases, and the junction held 10 bases outside the gene matches. This CDR3 region has 16 residues. From germline, CDR1 is SGHNT and CDR2 YENEEA. The CDR3 here is CASSRAGSGGTGELFF. CDR3 sequence (DNA): TGTGCCAGCAGCCGCGCGGGCAGCGGGGGTACCGGGGAGCTGTTTTTT.

J is TRBJ1-2 and V is TRBV6-5, with 9 bases matching TRBD1. In germline, CDR1 is MNHEY, CDR2 SVGAGI. CDR3 size: 16 residues. Trimming at V came to 0 bases and at J to 2 bases, leaving 4 bases not matched to a gene. The CDR3 DNA reads TGTGCCAGCAGTTACTCGGGACAGGGAACCAACTATGGCTACACCTTC. It codes for CASSYSGQGTNYGYTF.

The J gene is TRBJ1-2, the V gene TRBV6-1, with TRBD1 matching 7 bases. Germline V lookup: CDR1 MNHNS, CDR2 SASEGT. V was clipped by 3 bases and J by 2 bases; unmatched bases: 3. This CDR3 is 14 amino acids long. This CDR3 reads CASSETGQNYGYTF. Here the CDR3 DNA reads TGTGCCAGCAGTGAGACAGGGCAGAACTATGGCTACACCTTC.

The chain uses TRBV7-2 and TRBJ2-2; D possibly corresponds to TRBD1 (6 bases). Trimming took off 5 bases at V and 7 bases at J, with 11 bases between the two ends. Germline V gene data show CDR1 as SGHTA and CDR2 as FQGNSA. There are 13 residues in the CDR3. The CDR3 is CASSPDSYGELFF. CDR3 coding DNA: TGTGCCAGCAGCCCGGACAGTTACGGGGAGCTGTTTTTT.

The J gene is TRBJ2-2, the V gene TRBV4-2; a weak D match, TRBD1 (5 bases). Germline-derived CDR1 and CDR2 are LGHNA and YNFKEQ. V was pared by 6 bases and J by 0 bases, with 8 bases between. This CDR3 region has 14 residues. DNA for the CDR3: TGTGCCAGCAGTAGGGGAACGAACACCGGGGAGCTGTTTTTT. It specifies CASSRGTNTGELFF.

The rearrangement joins TRBV4-3 to TRBJ2-7, with D maybe TRBD1 (6 bases). V gave up 3 bases and J gave up 0 bases, with 12 bases separating them. Germline CDR1 is LGHNA and CDR2 is YSLEER. CDR3 size: 15 residues. The CDR3 sequence is CASSQDSLSSYEQYF. CDR3 nucleotides: TGCGCCAGCAGCCAGGACAGCTTGAGCTCCTACGAGCAGTACTTC.

The chain joins TRBV7-2 to TRBJ1-3, with TRBD1 matching over 7 bases. The germline gives CDR1 SGHTA, CDR2 FQGNSA. Trimming at V came to 5 bases and at J to 6 bases, leaving 7 bases not matched to a gene. The CDR3 length is 14 residues. This CDR3 reads CASSQGQTENTIYF. The CDR3 DNA is TGTGCCAGCAGCCAGGGACAGACGGAAAACACCATATATTTT.